Below, 8 T cell receptor beta chains from the same sample are listed, as sequenced in a study of blood T cell repertoires in COVID-19. The assay was immunoSEQ multiplex PCR, and TCRdb's table has in-frame clones only and misses some. The data contain 210,000 or so clones, about 89% of them singletons. Sequenced: peripheral blood. Receptors were obtained from a man between 40 and 49 years old with acute or convalescent COVID-19.

The chain combines TRBV4-1 with TRBJ1-1, with D unresolved. V was cut by 1 base and J by 0 bases, with 6 bases left in between. Germline V CDR1 and CDR2: MGHRA, YSYEKL. There are 14 residues in the CDR3. The CDR3 is CASSQVIVNTEAFF. The CDR3 region has the DNA TGCGCCAGCAGCCAAGTGATAGTGAACACTGAAGCTTTCTTT.

This rearrangement joins TRBV5-1 to TRBJ1-1; 8 bases match TRBD1. V lost 4 bases, J lost 2 bases, and 10 bases stayed unmatched. CDR1 and CDR2 (germline): SGHRS, YFSETQ. This CDR3 has 16 residues. CDR3 loop: CASSGRQGKENTEAFF. CDR3 DNA sequence: TGCGCCAGCAGCGGCCGACAGGGGAAGGAAAACACTGAAGCTTTCTTT.

This clone was picked up one time. The V gene is TRBV15, the J gene TRBJ2-2; possible D gene TRBD2, 6 bases. Trimming stripped 5 bases from V and 7 bases from J, with 11 bases between. The germline V gene encodes CDR1 LNHNV and CDR2 YYDKDF (reference sequence). The CDR3 covers 13 residues. The CDR3 spells CATSLMGLGELFF. The CDR3 DNA sequence: TGTGCCACCAGCTTGATGGGACTCGGGGAGCTGTTTTTT.

This sequence joins TRBV7-9 and TRBJ2-2; possible D gene TRBD1, 7 bases. CDR1 and CDR2 from the germline V gene are SEHNR and FQNEAQ (reference sequence). V was clipped by 5 bases and J by 6 bases, with 16 bases between them. This CDR3 spans 15 amino acids. The CDR3 protein is CASSPFDREAGELFF. In nucleotides, the CDR3 is TGTGCCAGCAGCCCCTTCGACAGGGAGGCCGGGGAGCTGTTTTTT.

CDR3 sequence reads: CASSFAREQYF. CDR3 nucleotides: TGTGCCAGCAGTTTCGCCAGAGAGCAGTACTTC. The chain links TRBV12-3 or TRBV12-4 to TRBJ2-7; D is ambiguous. Trimming left V 3 bases short and J 7 bases short, with 7 bases between. The CDR3 loop spans 11 amino acids.

V and J are TRBV5-6 and TRBJ1-2; 11 bases fit TRBD1. The J segment lost 7 bases and the V segment lost 2 bases, leaving 16 bases of the junction unmatched. There are 18 residues in the CDR3. The V gene's germline CDR1 is SGHDT and CDR2 YYEEEE. The CDR3 region is CASSFLFGTGGKGFGYTF. In DNA form, the CDR3 reads TGTGCCAGCAGCTTCTTGTTCGGGACAGGGGGAAAAGGTTTTGGCTACACCTTC. The complete variable domain, with remaining parts taken from reference TRBV5-6 and TRBJ1-2, reads DAGVTQSPTHLIKTRGQQVTLRCSPKSGHDTVSWYQQALGQGPQFIFQYYEEEERQRGNFPDRFSGHQFPNYSSELNVNALLLGDSALYLCASSFLFGTGGKGFGYTFGSGTRLTVV.

In this sample, this clone turned up once. The chain uses TRBV14 and TRBJ2-1; TRBD2 aligns across 9 bases. CDR3 length: 16 amino acids. J gave up 5 bases and V 5 bases, and 10 bases lay outside the gene matches. Germline V gene data show CDR1 as SGHDN and CDR2 as FVKESK. The CDR3, as DNA: TGTGCCAGCAGCTTGCGCGGGGGGGCGAGGCACAATGAGCAGTTCTTC. Its protein is CASSLRGGARHNEQFF.

This chain links TRBV19 with TRBJ1-5, with TRBD1 matching over 9 bases. There are 14 residues in the CDR3. Trimming at V came to 6 bases and at J to 11 bases, leaving 11 bases not matched to a gene. Germline V gene data show CDR1 as LNHDA and CDR2 as SQIVND (reference sequence). The chain's CDR3 is CASRDTGGDRAQHF. As DNA, the CDR3 is TGTGCCAGTAGGGATACAGGGGGGGACAGGGCCCAGCATTTT.